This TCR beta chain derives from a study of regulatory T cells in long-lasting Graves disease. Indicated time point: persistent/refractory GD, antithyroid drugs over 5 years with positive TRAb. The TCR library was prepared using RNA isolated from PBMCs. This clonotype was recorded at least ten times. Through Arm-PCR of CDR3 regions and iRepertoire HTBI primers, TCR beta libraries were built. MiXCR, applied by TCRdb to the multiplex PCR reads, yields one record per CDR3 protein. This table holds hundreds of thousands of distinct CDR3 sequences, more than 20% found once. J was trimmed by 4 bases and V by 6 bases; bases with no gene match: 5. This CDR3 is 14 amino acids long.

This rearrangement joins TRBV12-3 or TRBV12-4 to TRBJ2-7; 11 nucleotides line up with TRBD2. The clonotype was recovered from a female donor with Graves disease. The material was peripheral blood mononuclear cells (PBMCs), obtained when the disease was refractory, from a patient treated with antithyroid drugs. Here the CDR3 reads CASSRSGRAYEQYF. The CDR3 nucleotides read TGTGCCAGCAGCCGTAGCGGGAGGGCGTACGAGCAGTACTTC.